This T cell receptor beta chain was sequenced during a study of PD-1 blockade in classical Hodgkin lymphoma. The time point is: cycle 4 day 1 (C4D1), after less than 7 weeks of nivolumab. The patients all showed relapse after autologous stem cell transplantation, while their brentuximab vedotin exposure varied. This clone was counted between two and nine times. V lost 4 bases and J lost 7, with 11 bases in between. The CDR3 consists of 12 residues. CDR1 and CDR2 (germline): SGHDT, YYEEEE. Libraries were prepared by immunoSEQ multiplex PCR; TCRdb keeps only in-frame clonotypes and omits some of them. This sample has about 47,000 clones; roughly 80% occur once, and the top ten carry roughly a fifth.

The material was peripheral blood mononuclear cells (PBMCs), obtained before the fourth cycle of nivolumab. J is TRBJ1-1 and V is TRBV5-6, with D maybe TRBD1 (5 bases). The clonotype originates from a human donor with classical Hodgkin lymphoma. Here the CDR3 DNA reads TGTGCCAGCAGCGTGGACAACCTTGAAGCTTTCTTT. It encodes CASSVDNLEAFF. The entire variable domain, with the rest obtained from reference TRBV5-6 and TRBJ1-1, is as follows: DAGVTQSPTHLIKTRGQQVTLRCSPKSGHDTVSWYQQALGQGPQFIFQYYEEEERQRGNFPDRFSGHQFPNYSSELNVNALLLGDSALYLCASSVDNLEAFFGQGTRLTVV.